The clone carrying this T cell receptor beta chain appeared a few times. Amplification of the TCR beta CDR3 was achieved through multiplex PCR with 32 V and 13 J primers. MiXCR was run by TCRdb on the multiplex PCR reads, yielding one entry per CDR3 protein. The table includes around 29,000 distinct CDR3 sequences, around 30% detected once. Bulk tumor genomic DNA constituted the template, at roughly 660 ng per sample. Doctors removed several biopsies from each primary tumor during surgery, keeping them far apart. Curative operations were performed on patients who had untreated, newly diagnosed non-small cell lung cancer. Newly diagnosed patients with non-small cell lung cancer who were having surgery with curative intent served as donors. V was clipped by 3 bases and J by 4 bases, with 9 bases between them. This CDR3 has 14 amino acids. Germline V gene data show CDR1 as MNHNS and CDR2 as SASEGT. This record belongs to a study of immune heterogeneity within non-small cell lung tumors.

What was sequenced was lung tumor tissue. The origin of this receptor is a man aged 35 to 55 with non-small cell lung cancer. This rearrangement joins TRBV6-1 to TRBJ1-4; no clear D gene. The CDR3 region is CASSDYPINEKLFF. The CDR3 DNA reads as TGTGCCAGCAGTGATTATCCCATTAATGAAAAACTGTTTTTT.